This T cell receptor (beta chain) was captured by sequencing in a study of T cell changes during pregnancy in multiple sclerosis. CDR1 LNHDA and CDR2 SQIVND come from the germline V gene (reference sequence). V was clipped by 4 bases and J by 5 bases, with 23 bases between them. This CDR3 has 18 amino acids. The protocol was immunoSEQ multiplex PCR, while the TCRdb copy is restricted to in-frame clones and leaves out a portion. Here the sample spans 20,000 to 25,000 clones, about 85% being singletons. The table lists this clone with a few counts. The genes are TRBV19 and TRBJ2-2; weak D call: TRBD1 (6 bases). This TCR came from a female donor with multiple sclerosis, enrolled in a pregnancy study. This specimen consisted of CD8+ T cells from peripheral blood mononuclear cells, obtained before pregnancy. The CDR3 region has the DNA TGTGCCAGTAGTACTACTTTCGGACAGTCGATGTGGACCGGGGAGCTGTTTTTT. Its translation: CASSTTFGQSMWTGELFF.